These T cell receptor beta chains were read from a single sample in a study of blood T cell repertoires in COVID-19. Profiling relied on immunoSEQ multiplex PCR, and the TCRdb table lists in-frame clones only, not all of them. The sample lists a few hundred thousand clones, roughly 84% occurring once. Sequenced input: peripheral blood. The receptors were gathered from a person aged 70 to 85 with COVID-19, enrolled during active disease. The CDR3 runs from the conserved cysteine through the conserved F or W. A D gene is named only where the DNA matches it firmly. Rows may omit the clone size; those that give it use once, few, many or a size class.

CDR3 protein: CATSSSLAGDYNEQFF; CDR3 DNA: TGTGCCACCAGCAGCTCATTAGCGGGGGATTACAATGAGCAGTTCTTC; V gene: TRBV15; J gene: TRBJ2-1; D gene: TRBD2; clone size: .
CDR3 protein: CASSLYRLESPLHF; CDR3 DNA: TGTGCCAGCAGTTTATACAGGCTGGAGTCACCCCTCCACTTT; V gene: TRBV28; J gene: TRBJ1-6; D gene: .; clone size: .
CDR3 protein: CASSHLPGEGGYYEQYF; CDR3 DNA: TGTGCCAGCAGCCACCTCCCGGGTGAGGGTGGCTACTACGAGCAGTACTTC; V gene: TRBV3-1/TRBV3-2; J gene: TRBJ2-7; D gene: .; clone size: once
CDR3 protein: CASSLAGSSGGYTQYF; CDR3 DNA: TGTGCCAGCAGCTTGGCCGGGTCTAGCGGGGGGTATACGCAGTATTTT; V gene: TRBV5-4; J gene: TRBJ2-3; D gene: TRBD2; clone size: .
CDR3 protein: CASSADPGTSSANIQYF; CDR3 DNA: TGTGCCAGCAGCGCCGACCCCGGGACTAGCTCGGCGAACATTCAGTACTTC; V gene: TRBV3-1/TRBV3-2; J gene: TRBJ2-4; D gene: TRBD2; clone size: .
CDR3 protein: CASSLTGDGGYTF; CDR3 DNA: TGTGCCAGCAGCTTGACAGGGGATGGTGGCTACACCTTC; V gene: TRBV7-2; J gene: TRBJ1-2; D gene: TRBD1; clone size: once
CDR3 protein: CASSPPSASSSYEQYF; CDR3 DNA: TGTGCCAGCAGCCCCCCATCGGCTAGCAGCTCCTACGAGCAGTACTTC; V gene: TRBV5-4; J gene: TRBJ2-7; D gene: .; clone size: .
CDR3 protein: CASSYRQGQETNEKLFF; CDR3 DNA: TGTGCCAGCAGTTACCGGCAGGGACAGGAAACTAATGAAAAACTGTTTTTT; V gene: TRBV6-2/TRBV6-3; J gene: TRBJ1-4; D gene: TRBD1; clone size: .
CDR3 protein: CASSPGLHEQFF; CDR3 DNA: TGTGCCAGCAGTCCGGGACTTCATGAGCAGTTCTTC; V gene: TRBV6-2/TRBV6-3; J gene: TRBJ2-1; D gene: .; clone size: .
CDR3 protein: CASSTGVGGRADTQYF; CDR3 DNA: TGTGCCAGCAGCACAGGGGTGGGGGGCCGAGCAGATACGCAGTATTTT; V gene: TRBV11-2; J gene: TRBJ2-3; D gene: .; clone size: once
CDR3 protein: CASSQGTWVGNTIYF; CDR3 DNA: TGCGCCAGCAGCCAAGGGACATGGGTCGGAAACACCATATATTTT; V gene: TRBV4-1; J gene: TRBJ1-3; D gene: .; clone size: many
CDR3 protein: CASSLEGTSWRREQFF; CDR3 DNA: TGTGCCAGCAGCTTAGAAGGGACTAGCTGGCGGAGGGAGCAGTTCTTC; V gene: TRBV7-3; J gene: TRBJ2-1; D gene: TRBD2; clone size: .
CDR3 protein: CASSFRVTSYEQYF; CDR3 DNA: TGTGCCAGCAGCTTCAGGGTGACCTCCTACGAGCAGTACTTC; V gene: TRBV5-5; J gene: TRBJ2-7; D gene: .; clone size: .
CDR3 protein: CASSLSSGGQYF; CDR3 DNA: TGTGCCAGCAGCCTATCCTCAGGGGGGCAGTATTTT; V gene: TRBV14; J gene: TRBJ2-3; D gene: TRBD1; clone size: .
CDR3 protein: CASSLDYRDTDTQYF; CDR3 DNA: TGTGCCAGCAGCTTGGACTATCGGGACACAGATACGCAGTATTTT; V gene: TRBV5-4; J gene: TRBJ2-3; D gene: .; clone size: .
CDR3 protein: CASSVAQGLADNEQFF; CDR3 DNA: TGTGCCAGCAGCGTAGCTCAGGGACTAGCGGACAATGAGCAGTTCTTC; V gene: TRBV9; J gene: TRBJ2-1; D gene: TRBD2; clone size: .